These 7 T cell receptor beta chains were sequenced from one sample in a study of shared clonotypes between healthy human individuals. TCRdb's table, derived via immunoSEQ multiplex PCR, lists solely in-frame clones and lacks some. This sample has approximately 1,500,000 clones, with under 99% found just once. Sequencing was carried out using naive CD4+ T cells sorted from blood. Subset defined: CD45RA+ positively selected. The receptors were sampled from a young man in good health.

This sequence joins TRBV16 and TRBJ1-5, with unresolved D. This CDR3 comprises 17 residues. The germline gives CDR1 KGHSY, CDR2 FQNENV. Trimming took off 0 bases at V and 3 bases at J, with 15 bases between the two ends. CDR3 loop: CASSQSLPPVSNQPQHF. CDR3 sequence (DNA): TGTGCCAGCAGCCAATCTCTTCCCCCCGTATCCAATCAGCCCCAGCATTTT.

The rearrangement uses TRBV19 and TRBJ2-1; 8 bases are shared with TRBD1. This CDR3 comprises 15 residues. Germline V gives CDR1 LNHDA, CDR2 SQIVND (reference sequence). V lost 3 bases and J lost 7; bases outside the gene matches: 8. CDR3 amino acids: CASSIHRGYGNEQFF. CDR3 nucleotides: TGTGCCAGTAGTATTCACAGGGGGTATGGGAATGAGCAGTTCTTC.

The rearrangement links TRBV6-1 to TRBJ2-7; a weak D match, TRBD1 (6 bases). The V gene lost 6 bases and the J gene lost 2 bases, with 14 bases spanning the gap. This CDR3 has 14 amino acids. The germline gives CDR1 MNHNS, CDR2 SASEGT. The DNA for the CDR3 is TGTGCCAGCAGAACGAGGACAGCTACCTACGAGCAGTACTTC. It codes for CASRTRTATYEQYF.

This rearrangement joins TRBV18 to TRBJ1-2; possible D gene TRBD1, 5 bases. CDR3 size: 14 residues. CDR1 and CDR2 (germline): KGHSH, LQKENI. With 5 bases removed from V and 3 bases from J, the gap between germline ends came to 13 bases. In nucleotides, the CDR3 is TGTGCCAGCTCAGGGGGTTTGGATCACTATGGCTACACCTTC. It translates to CASSGGLDHYGYTF.

The CDR3 sequence is CASSQGRQGGETQYF. CDR3 sequence (DNA): TGTGCCAGCAGCCAAGGACGCCAGGGAGGAGAGACCCAGTACTTC. V is TRBV14 and J is TRBJ2-5, with a possible D match to TRBD2 (6 bases). Germline CDR1 and CDR2: SGHDN and FVKESK. Deletions cut 1 base from V and 4 bases from J, with 13 bases between. The CDR3 length is 15 residues.

The chain combines TRBV28 with TRBJ2-7; 9 bases align to TRBD1. Per the germline V gene, CDR1 is MDHEN and CDR2 is SYDVKM. The CDR3 extends over 15 amino acids. V was pared by 4 bases and J by 7 bases, with 11 bases of the junction left unmatched. CDR3 DNA sequence: TGTGCCAGCAGTTCCGGACAGGGGTGGTATGTTGAGCAGTACTTC. Amino acids: CASSSGQGWYVEQYF.

The chain links TRBV29-1 to TRBJ2-7; 7 nucleotides align to TRBD2. Germline loops: CDR1 SQVTM, CDR2 ANQGSEA. J lost 5 bases, V lost 1 base, and 2 bases had no gene match. CDR3 length: 12 amino acids. CDR3 sequence reads: CSVEGTSHEQYF. In DNA, the CDR3 is TGCAGCGTTGAAGGGACTAGTCACGAGCAGTACTTC.